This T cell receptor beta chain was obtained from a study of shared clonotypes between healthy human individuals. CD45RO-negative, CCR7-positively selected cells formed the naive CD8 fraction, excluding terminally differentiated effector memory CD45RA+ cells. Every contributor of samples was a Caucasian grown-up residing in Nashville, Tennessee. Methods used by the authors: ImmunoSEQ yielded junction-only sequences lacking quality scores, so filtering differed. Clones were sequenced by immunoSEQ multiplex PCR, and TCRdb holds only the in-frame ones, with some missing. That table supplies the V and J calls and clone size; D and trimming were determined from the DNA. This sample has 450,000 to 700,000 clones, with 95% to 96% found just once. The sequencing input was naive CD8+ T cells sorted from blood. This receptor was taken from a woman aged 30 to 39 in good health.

The CDR3 region has the DNA TGTGCCAGTAGTATAGTCCCGACAGGCTTCGGCAATCAGCCCCAGCATTTT. Amino acids: CASSIVPTGFGNQPQHF. V is TRBV19 and J is TRBJ1-5; tentative D call: TRBD1 (6 bases). The germline V gene has CDR1 LNHDA and CDR2 SQIVND (reference sequence). The CDR3 is made up of 17 amino acids. V lost 1 base, J lost 2 bases, and 15 bases lay in between.